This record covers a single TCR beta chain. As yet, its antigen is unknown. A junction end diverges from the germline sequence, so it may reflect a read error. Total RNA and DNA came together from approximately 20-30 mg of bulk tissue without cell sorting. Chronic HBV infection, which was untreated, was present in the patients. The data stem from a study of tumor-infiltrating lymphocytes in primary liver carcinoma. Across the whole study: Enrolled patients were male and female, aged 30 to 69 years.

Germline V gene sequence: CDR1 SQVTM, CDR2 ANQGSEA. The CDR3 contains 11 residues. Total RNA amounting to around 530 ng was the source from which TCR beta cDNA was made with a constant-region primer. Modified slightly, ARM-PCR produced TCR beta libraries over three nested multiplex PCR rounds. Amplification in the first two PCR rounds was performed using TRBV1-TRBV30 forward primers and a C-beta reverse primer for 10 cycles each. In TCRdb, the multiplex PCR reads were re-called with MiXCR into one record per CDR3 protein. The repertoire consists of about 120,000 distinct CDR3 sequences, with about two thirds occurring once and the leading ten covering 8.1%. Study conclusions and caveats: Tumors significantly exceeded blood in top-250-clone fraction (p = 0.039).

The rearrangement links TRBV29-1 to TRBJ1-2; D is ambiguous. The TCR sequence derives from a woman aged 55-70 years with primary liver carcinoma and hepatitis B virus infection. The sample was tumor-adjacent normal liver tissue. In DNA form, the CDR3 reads TGCAGAGTTGACAACGGCTATGGCTACACATTC. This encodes CRVDNGYGYTF.